Below, 10 T cell receptor beta chains from the same sample are listed, as sequenced in a study of blood T cell repertoires in COVID-19. The repertoire was sequenced with immunoSEQ multiplex PCR; TCRdb's copy has only in-frame clones and lacks some. This sample has 450,000 to 500,000 clones, with about 85% found just once. The sequenced sample consisted of PBMCs or T cells enriched from blood (not recorded which). Receptors were obtained from a woman between 18 and 30 years old who had recovered from COVID-19.

The V and J genes are TRBV19 and TRBJ1-2; perhaps TRBD1 as D (6 bases). V was shortened by 0 bases and J by 4 bases, with 9 bases between the two germline ends. The CDR3 sequence is 14 residues long. Germline V gene data show CDR1 as LNHDA and CDR2 as SQIVND (reference sequence). CDR3 sequence: CASSIEEQGYGYTF. In nucleotides, the CDR3 is TGTGCCAGTAGTATAGAGGAACAGGGCTATGGCTACACCTTC.

The V call is TRBV6-5, the J call TRBJ1-2, with D unresolved. V gave up 0 bases and J gave up 4 bases, with 12 bases separating them. Germline CDR1 MNHEY, CDR2 SVGAGI. This CDR3 contains 15 residues. The CDR3 DNA reads as TGTGCCAGCAGTTACTCGGTCCGGGAGGCCTATGGCTACACCTTC. Translating gives CASSYSVREAYGYTF.

The chain combines TRBV28 with TRBJ2-3, with TRBD1 matching 9 bases. V was clipped by 7 bases and J by 5 bases; unmatched bases: 7. This CDR3 region has 14 residues. The V gene's germline CDR1 is MDHEN and CDR2 SYDVKM. DNA for the CDR3: TGTGCCAGCACCTTAGGGACAGGGAAAGATACGCAGTATTTT. Residues: CASTLGTGKDTQYF.

The chain carries TRBV6-2 or TRBV6-3 and TRBJ1-2, with D perhaps matching TRBD1 (6 bases). The V end was cut by 4 bases, the J end by 9 bases, with 15 bases between. The germline V gene encodes CDR1 MNHEY and CDR2 SVGEGT. The CDR3 is made up of 13 amino acids. Written as DNA, the CDR3 is TGTGCCAGCAGTTTAAACAGGGAAGGTTGCTACACCTTC. Amino acids: CASSLNREGCYTF.

The CDR3 protein is CAWSGGPGNTIYF. The CDR3 DNA follows: TGTGCCTGGTCTGGGGGCCCTGGAAACACCATATATTTT. The chain combines TRBV6-5 with TRBJ1-3; the D gene is possibly TRBD1 (6 bases). The ends were cut back, 11 bases at V and 2 bases at J, with 13 bases in the middle. This CDR3 is built from 13 residues. Germline CDR1 reads MNHEY; CDR2 reads SVGAGI.

The count of this clone is one. The genes are TRBV5-5 and TRBJ1-3, with unresolved D. The CDR3 loop spans 16 amino acids. Germline V gene sequence: CDR1 SGHKS, CDR2 YYEKEE (reference sequence). V was shortened by 4 bases and J by 0 bases, with 14 bases between the two germline ends. CDR3 DNA: TGTGCCAGCAGCCCACGCAGTGTTTCCTCTGGAAACACCATATATTTT. Translated, it gives CASSPRSVSSGNTIYF. Filled out from reference TRBV5-5 and TRBJ1-3, the complete variable domain reads DAGVTQSPTHLIKTRGQQVTLRCSPISGHKSVSWYQQVLGQGPQFIFQYYEKEERGRGNFPDRFSARQFPNYSSELNVNALLLGDSALYLCASSPRSVSSGNTIYFGEGSWLTVV.

This chain uses TRBV7-8 with TRBJ2-3; TRBD1 agrees at 8 bases. Germline V gene lookup returns CDR1 SGHVS and CDR2 FQNEAQ. The CDR3 consists of 16 residues. The V and J ends lost 0 bases and 3 bases, in that order; junction bases with no gene match: 5. In nucleotides, the CDR3 is TGTGCCAGCAGCTTAGCGAGGACAGGGATTACAGATACGCAGTATTTT. Residues: CASSLARTGITDTQYF.

This chain uses TRBV24-1 with TRBJ2-6; TRBD1 agrees at 7 bases. The junction had 4 bases not matched to a gene; V was cut back by 4 bases and J by 2 bases. This CDR3 is built from 16 residues. Germline V gene sequence: CDR1 KGHDR, CDR2 SFDVKD. Here the CDR3 reads CATSEATGAGANVLTF. The CDR3 DNA reads as TGTGCCACCAGTGAGGCAACAGGGGCTGGGGCCAACGTCCTGACTTTC.

V gene TRBV12-3 or TRBV12-4 combines with J gene TRBJ2-1; TRBD2 agrees at 7 bases. This CDR3 has 11 amino acids. The junction had 1 base not matched to a gene; V was cut back by 7 bases and J by 7 bases. CDR3 sequence: CASMGGNEQFF. The CDR3 nucleotides are TGTGCCAGCATGGGGGGGAATGAGCAGTTCTTC.

The V call is TRBV1, the J call TRBJ1-5. TRBV1 is a listed pseudogene. This CDR3 comprises 15 residues. CDR3 bases: TGCACCAGCAGCCAAGGGGCGGGGGCAAGCCAGCCCCAGCATTTT. Its protein is CTSSQGAGASQPQHF.